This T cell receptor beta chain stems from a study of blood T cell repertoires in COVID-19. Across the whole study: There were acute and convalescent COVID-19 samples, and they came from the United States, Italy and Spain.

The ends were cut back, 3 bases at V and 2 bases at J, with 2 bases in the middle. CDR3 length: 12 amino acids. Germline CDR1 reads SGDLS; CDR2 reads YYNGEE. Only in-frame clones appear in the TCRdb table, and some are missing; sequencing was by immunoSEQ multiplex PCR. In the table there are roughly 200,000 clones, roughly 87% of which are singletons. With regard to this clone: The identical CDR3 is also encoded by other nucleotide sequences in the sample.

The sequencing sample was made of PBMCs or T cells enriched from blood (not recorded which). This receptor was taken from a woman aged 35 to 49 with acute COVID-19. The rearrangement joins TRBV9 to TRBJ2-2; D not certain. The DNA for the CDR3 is TGTGCCAGCAGCGCTAACACCGGGGAGCTGTTTTTT. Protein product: CASSANTGELFF. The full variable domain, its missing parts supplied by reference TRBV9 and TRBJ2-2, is DSGVTQTPKHLITATGQRVTLRCSPRSGDLSVYWYQQSLDQGLQFLIQYYNGEERAKGNILERFSAQQFPDLHSELNLSSLELGDSALYFCASSANTGELFFGEGSRLTVL.